Following are 6 T cell receptor beta chains from one sample sequenced in a study of CD8+ T cells in alopecia areata. The treatment denotes: oral pan-JAK inhibitor, 5-10 mg twice daily. Once RNA had been extracted, it was reverse transcribed into cDNA to act as the sequencing template. Only in-frame clones appear in the TCRdb table, and some are missing; sequencing was by immunoSEQ multiplex PCR. The sample consists of 90,000 to 120,000 clones, 65% to 85% of them appearing once. The sequences come from CD8+ T cells sorted from blood, collected at week 24, from a patient treated with tofacitinib. These receptors were obtained from a human donor with alopecia areata.

The rearrangement links TRBV7-9 to TRBJ2-4, with D tentatively TRBD2 (6 bases). The CDR3 is 12 residues long. V lost 5 bases, J lost 15 bases, and 17 bases lay in between. Germline V CDR1 and CDR2: SEHNR, FQNEAQ (reference sequence). The CDR3 region is CASSPGSGIGYF. DNA of the CDR3: TGTGCCAGCAGCCCCGGGAGCGGAATCGGGTACTTC.

The chain has TRBV7-8 and TRBJ2-2; 10 bases align to TRBD1. The junction had 9 bases not matched to a gene; V was cut back by 8 bases and J by 6 bases. The CDR3 sequence is 15 residues long. Germline V gene lookup returns CDR1 SGHVS and CDR2 FQNEAQ. The CDR3 nucleotides read TGTGCCAGCCGTAGGGGGACAGGGGCGGCCGGGGAGCTGTTTTTT. This codes for CASRRGTGAAGELFF.

The rearrangement links TRBV14 to TRBJ2-5, with 10 positions matching TRBD1. This CDR3 is 18 amino acids long. Germline loops: CDR1 SGHDN, CDR2 FVKESK. V was pared by 6 bases and J by 4 bases, with 17 bases of the junction left unmatched. CDR3 in amino acids: CASSQTGQGNQLRETQYF. The DNA of the CDR3 is TGTGCCAGCAGTCAAACGGGACAGGGGAATCAATTACGAGAGACCCAGTACTTC.

This sequence joins TRBV7-6 and TRBJ2-5, with a possible D match to TRBD1 (5 bases). The CDR3 covers 14 residues. V was trimmed by 4 bases and J by 0 bases, leaving 9 bases between them. Per the germline V gene, CDR1 is SGHVS and CDR2 is FNYEAQ. Written as DNA, the CDR3 is TGTGCCAGCAGCTACAACAGGTACCAAGAGACCCAGTACTTC. Protein product: CASSYNRYQETQYF. The whole variable domain, remainder taken from reference TRBV7-6 and TRBJ2-5, is GAGVSQSPRYKVTKRGQDVALRCDPISGHVSLYWYRQALGQGPEFLTYFNYEAQQDKSGLPNDRFSAERPEGSISTLTIQRTEQRDSAMYRCASSYNRYQETQYFGPGTRLLVL.

This clone showed up just a few times. V is TRBV7-2 and J is TRBJ1-1, with D unresolved. Looked up from germline, CDR1 is SGHTA and CDR2 is FQGNSA. V was trimmed by 5 bases and J by 5 bases, leaving 12 bases between them. The CDR3 has 13 amino acids. CDR3 in amino acids: CASSRGPTTEAFF. CDR3 nucleotide sequence: TGTGCCAGCAGCCGCGGGCCCACTACTGAAGCTTTCTTT.

The chain uses TRBV5-6 and TRBJ2-1, with a tentative D call TRBD2 (6 bases). The length of the CDR3 is 11 residues. The germline gives CDR1 SGHDT, CDR2 YYEEEE. Between the trimmed V and J ends, which lost 0 bases and 14 bases, there was a span of 9 bases. CDR3 sequence: CASSLGLEEFF. The DNA for the CDR3 is TGTGCCAGCAGCTTGGGACTAGAAGAGTTCTTC.